The rows below give T cell receptor beta chains drawn from one sample of a study of shared clonotypes between healthy human individuals. Using immunoSEQ multiplex PCR, the repertoire was profiled, and TCRdb retains in-frame clones only, with some absent. The top ten clones hold about a sixth of a sample with approximately 320,000 clones, roughly 84% of them seen once. Sequencing was done on a sample of memory CD8+ T cells sorted from blood. The receptors originated from a young man in good health. CDR3s include the opening cysteine and the closing phenylalanine or tryptophan. Clone size is given for some rows only: seen once, a few or many times, or a class if the clone is expanded.

>TRBV7-8|many|TRBJ2-5
CASSPQGLQETQYF
>TRBV18|-|TRBJ2-7
CASSPLGTESSYEQYF
>TRBV30|-|TRBJ1-4
CASLWVLWNEKLFF
>TRBV10-1|-|TRBJ2-7
CARALSRDSYEQYF
>TRBV4-1|-|TRBJ2-6
CASSQRDRDSGANVLTF
>TRBV9|-|TRBJ1-6
CASSEEGAGISPLHF
>TRBV15|-|TRBJ1-1
CATSSQGDTEAFF
>TRBV7-2|many|TRBJ1-6
CASSLGLGDSPLHF
>TRBV13|-|TRBJ2-2
CASSQDTGELFF
>TRBV5-6|-|TRBJ1-2
CASSLAGQDLYGYTF
>TRBV5-4|-|TRBJ2-5
CASSLPPGLAGRETQYF
>TRBV27|-|TRBJ1-1
CASRLMGRTEAFF
>TRBV9|-|TRBJ2-3
CASSVSSSTDTQYF
>TRBV28|-|TRBJ2-7
CASSLRPSGSYEQYF
>TRBV2|-|TRBJ1-5
CASSEEGVSNQPQHF
>TRBV6-7|-|TRBJ2-3
CASRHDTDTQYF
>TRBV5-1|-|TRBJ1-2
CASSLIGDYGYTF
>TRBV9|-|TRBJ2-6
CASSVEDTGAGANVLTF
>TRBV29-1|-|TRBJ2-3
CSVEGSTFGERTDTQYF
>TRBV13|many|TRBJ2-1
CASSPPMRTINEQFF
>TRBV29-1|-|TRBJ2-1
CSVEKVGTSGSYNEQFF
>TRBV9|-|TRBJ2-2
CASTWGAAGELFF
>TRBV27|-|TRBJ2-7
CASSSSFLLGSYEQYF
>TRBV7-9|-|TRBJ2-3
CASSPEESLGADTQYF
>TRBV14|many|TRBJ1-1
CASSQGPGRHEAFF
>TRBV2|-|TRBJ1-6
CASSSLVELRSYNSPLHF
>TRBV9|-|TRBJ2-5
CASSGPGDWGETQYF
>TRBV27|-|TRBJ2-7
CANMTGRGNYEQYF
>TRBV27|-|TRBJ2-3
CASSFGGRDTQYF
>TRBV27|-|TRBJ1-2
CASSLSSGLNGYTF
>TRBV13|-|TRBJ2-1
CASSPPILGEQFF
>TRBV6-5|-|TRBJ2-1
CASSYLEGARYNEQFF
>TRBV5-4|-|TRBJ1-4
CASSLEQSNEKLFF
>TRBV7-9|-|TRBJ2-7
CASSLASGGFYEQYF
>TRBV6-1|-|TRBJ2-2
CASRPNTGELFF
>TRBV11-2|-|TRBJ2-1
CASSPDWGRDEQFF
>TRBV4-3|-|TRBJ2-1
CASSQGGLAGVIYEQFF
>TRBV29-1|once|TRBJ2-2
CSVEGVNTGELFF
>TRBV5-1|-|TRBJ1-4
CASSTDAYYEKLFF